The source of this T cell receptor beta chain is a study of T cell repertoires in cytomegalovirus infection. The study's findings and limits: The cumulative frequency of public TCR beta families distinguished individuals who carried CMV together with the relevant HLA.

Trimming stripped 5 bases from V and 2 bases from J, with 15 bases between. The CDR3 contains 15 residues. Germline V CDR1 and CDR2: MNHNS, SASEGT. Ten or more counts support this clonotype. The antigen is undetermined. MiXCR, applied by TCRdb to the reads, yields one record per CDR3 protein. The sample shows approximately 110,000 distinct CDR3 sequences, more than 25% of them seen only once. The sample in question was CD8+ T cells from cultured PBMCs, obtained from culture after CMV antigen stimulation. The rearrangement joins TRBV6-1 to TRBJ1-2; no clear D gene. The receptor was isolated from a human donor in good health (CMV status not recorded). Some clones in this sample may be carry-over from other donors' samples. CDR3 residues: CASSLILGRNYGYTF. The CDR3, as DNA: TGTGCCAGCAGTCTAATACTCGGACGGAACTATGGCTACACCTTC.